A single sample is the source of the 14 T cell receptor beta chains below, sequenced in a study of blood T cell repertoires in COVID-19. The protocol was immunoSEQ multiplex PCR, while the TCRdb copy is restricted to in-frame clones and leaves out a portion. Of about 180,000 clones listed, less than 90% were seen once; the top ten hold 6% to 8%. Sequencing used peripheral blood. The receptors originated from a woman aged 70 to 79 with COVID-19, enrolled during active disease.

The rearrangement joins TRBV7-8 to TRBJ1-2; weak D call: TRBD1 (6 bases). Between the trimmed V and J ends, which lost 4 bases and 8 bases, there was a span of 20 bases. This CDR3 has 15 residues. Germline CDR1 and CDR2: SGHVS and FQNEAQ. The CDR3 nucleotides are TGTGCCAGCAGCTCGGACGTTTTTCCAGGGGAGGGCTACACCTTC. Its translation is CASSSDVFPGEGYTF.

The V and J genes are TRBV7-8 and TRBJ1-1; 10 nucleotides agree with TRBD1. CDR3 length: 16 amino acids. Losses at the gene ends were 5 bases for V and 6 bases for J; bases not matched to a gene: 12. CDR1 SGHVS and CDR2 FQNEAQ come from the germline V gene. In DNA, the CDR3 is TGTGCCAGCAGCCGAGGGACAGGGGAAAGGAGGGCTGAAGCTTTCTTT. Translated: CASSRGTGERRAEAFF.

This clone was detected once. The DNA for the CDR3 is TGTGCCAGCACGGCTTCAGGGTTCACTGAAGCTTTCTTT. This sequence encodes CASTASGFTEAFF. The chain carries TRBV28 and TRBJ1-1; perhaps TRBD1 as D (5 bases). The germline CDR1 and CDR2 sequences are MDHEN and SYDVKM. V lost 7 bases and J 4 bases, leaving 13 bases between the germline ends. The CDR3 extends over 13 amino acids.

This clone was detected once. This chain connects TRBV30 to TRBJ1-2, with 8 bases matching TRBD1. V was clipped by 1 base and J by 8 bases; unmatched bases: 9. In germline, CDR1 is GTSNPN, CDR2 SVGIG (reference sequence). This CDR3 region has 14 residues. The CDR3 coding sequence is TGTGCCTGGAGTGGGGGAGACAGGGGAAAAGGCTACACCTTC. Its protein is CAWSGGDRGKGYTF.

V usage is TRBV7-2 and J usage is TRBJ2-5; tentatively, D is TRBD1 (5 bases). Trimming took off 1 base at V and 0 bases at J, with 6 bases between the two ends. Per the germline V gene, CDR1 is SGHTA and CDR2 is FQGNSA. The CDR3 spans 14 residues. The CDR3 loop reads CASSLDRYQETQYF. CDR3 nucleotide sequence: TGTGCCAGCAGCTTAGACAGGTACCAAGAGACCCAGTACTTC.

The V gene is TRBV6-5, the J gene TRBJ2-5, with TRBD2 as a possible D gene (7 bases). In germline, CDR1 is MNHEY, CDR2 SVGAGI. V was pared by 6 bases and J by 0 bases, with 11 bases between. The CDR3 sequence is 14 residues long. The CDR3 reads CASRRGGNQETQYF. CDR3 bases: TGTGCCAGCAGAAGGGGGGGCAACCAAGAGACCCAGTACTTC.

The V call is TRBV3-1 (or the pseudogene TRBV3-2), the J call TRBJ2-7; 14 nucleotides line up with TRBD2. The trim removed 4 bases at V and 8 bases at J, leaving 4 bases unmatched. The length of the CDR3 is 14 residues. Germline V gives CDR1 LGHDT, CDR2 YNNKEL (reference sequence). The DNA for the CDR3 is TGTGCCAGCAGCCTCGGGACTAGCGGGAGCAAGCAGTACTTC. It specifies CASSLGTSGSKQYF.

The DNA for the CDR3 is TGTGCCAGCAGTTCCACCCGGGGGAGTTACAATCAGCCCCAGCATTTT. Amino acid sequence: CASSSTRGSYNQPQHF. The rearrangement uses TRBV6-2 or TRBV6-3 and TRBJ1-5, with a tentative D call TRBD1 (5 bases). The V end lost 4 bases, the J end lost 3 bases, and 16 bases lay between the germline ends. Germline values: CDR1 MNHEY, CDR2 SVGEGT. The CDR3 spans 16 residues.

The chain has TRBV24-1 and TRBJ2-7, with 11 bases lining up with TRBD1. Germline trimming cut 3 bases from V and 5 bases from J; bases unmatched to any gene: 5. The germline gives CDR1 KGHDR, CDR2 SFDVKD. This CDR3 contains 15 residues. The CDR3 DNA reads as TGTGCCACCAGTGATGCGGGACAGGGGGACCACGAGCAGTACTTC. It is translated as CATSDAGQGDHEQYF.

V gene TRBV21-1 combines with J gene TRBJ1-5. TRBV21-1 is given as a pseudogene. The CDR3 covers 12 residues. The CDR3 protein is CASSTTSTPQHF. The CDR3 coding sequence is TGTGCCAGCAGTACGACTAGTACGCCCCAGCATTTT.

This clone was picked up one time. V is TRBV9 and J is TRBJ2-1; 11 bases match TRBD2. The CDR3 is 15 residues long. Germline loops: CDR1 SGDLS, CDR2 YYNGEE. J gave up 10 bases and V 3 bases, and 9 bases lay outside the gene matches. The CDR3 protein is CASSANSGRAQEQFF. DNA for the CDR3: TGTGCCAGCAGCGCAAATAGCGGGAGGGCCCAAGAGCAGTTCTTC. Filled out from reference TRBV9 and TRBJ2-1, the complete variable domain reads DSGVTQTPKHLITATGQRVTLRCSPRSGDLSVYWYQQSLDQGLQFLIQYYNGEERAKGNILERFSAQQFPDLHSELNLSSLELGDSALYFCASSANSGRAQEQFFGPGTRLTVL.

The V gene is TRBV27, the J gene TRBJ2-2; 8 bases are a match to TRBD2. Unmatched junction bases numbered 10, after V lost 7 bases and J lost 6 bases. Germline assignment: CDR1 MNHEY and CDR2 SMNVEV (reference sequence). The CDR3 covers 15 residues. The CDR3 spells CASKVGRASSGELFF. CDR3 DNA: TGTGCCAGCAAGGTCGGGAGGGCCTCCTCCGGGGAGCTGTTTTTT.

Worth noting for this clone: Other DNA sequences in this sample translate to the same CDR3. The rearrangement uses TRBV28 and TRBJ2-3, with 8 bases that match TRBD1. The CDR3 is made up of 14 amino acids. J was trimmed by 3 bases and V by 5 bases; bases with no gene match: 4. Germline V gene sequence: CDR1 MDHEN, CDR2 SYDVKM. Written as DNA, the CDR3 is TGTGCCAGCAGTCCTACAGGGGGGACAGATACGCAGTATTTT. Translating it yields CASSPTGGTDTQYF.

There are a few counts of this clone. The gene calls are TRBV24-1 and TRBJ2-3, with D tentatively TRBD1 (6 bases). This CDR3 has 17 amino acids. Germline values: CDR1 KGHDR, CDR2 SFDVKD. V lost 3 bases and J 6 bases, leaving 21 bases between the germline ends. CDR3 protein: CATSDLSGQPSADTQYF. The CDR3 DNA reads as TGTGCCACCAGTGATCTGTCAGGACAGCCTTCCGCGGATACGCAGTATTTT.